The entry below gives a single TCR beta chain sequence along with its context. Antigen: not known. The CDR3 is made up of 14 amino acids. Germline lookup yields CDR1 GTSNPN and CDR2 SVGIG (reference sequence). V lost 0 bases and J 4 bases, leaving 11 bases between the germline ends. The data were produced by immunoSEQ multiplex PCR, yet TCRdb's version contains in-frame clones alone and is incomplete. The table records 300,000 to 350,000 clones, 88% of them present only once. These data come from a study of cytomegalovirus exposure and HLA in healthy donors. Whole-study findings and limits: Whilst most TCR sequences proved rare, a subset of public TCRs occurred across many donors. Within the approximately 130 validation repertoires, first-cohort TCR clusters tended to co-occur, according to a later analysis.

The TCR sequence derives from a man younger than 40 in good health and CMV-seronegative. The J gene is TRBJ2-3, the V gene TRBV30, with D unclear. The sample consisted of PBMCs. CDR3 in amino acids: CAWSVHQDSDTQYF. Written as DNA, the CDR3 is TGTGCCTGGAGTGTACATCAGGATTCAGATACGCAGTATTTT.